The 12 T cell receptor beta chains below were found in one sample sequenced in a study of tumor-infiltrating lymphocytes in primary liver carcinoma. Starting material of 400 to 600 ng total RNA yielded TCR beta cDNA via a constant-region primer. Employing slightly modified ARM-PCR, three nested multiplex PCR rounds were run, and these gave rise to the TCR beta libraries. A C-beta reverse primer and TRBV1-TRBV30 forward primers served in each of the first two PCR rounds, at about 10 cycles apiece. TCRdb re-derived calls from the multiplex PCR reads in MiXCR, one entry per CDR3 protein. The sample consists of about 320,000 distinct CDR3 sequences, 50% to 70% of them appearing once. Out of unsorted whole blood came the blood RNA, and germline DNA was extracted as well. The sequenced sample consisted of peripheral blood. These receptors came from a man aged 35-49 years with primary liver carcinoma and hepatitis B virus infection.

V and J are TRBV4-1 and TRBJ1-3; no clear D. The CDR3 extends over 15 amino acids. Trimming stripped 0 bases from V and 4 bases from J, with 10 bases between. From germline, CDR1 is MGHRA and CDR2 YSYEKL. The CDR3 loop reads CASSQDQRSGNTIYF. The CDR3 region has the DNA TGCGCCAGCAGCCAAGATCAGCGCTCCGGAAACACCATATATTTT.

This chain connects TRBV12-3 or TRBV12-4 to TRBJ1-4; D uncertain. The V gene lost 1 base and the J gene lost 7 bases, with 10 bases spanning the gap. This CDR3 region has 14 residues. CDR3 sequence: CASSLVGTPEKLFF. CDR3 coding DNA: TGTGCCAGCAGTTTAGTAGGCACGCCTGAAAAACTGTTTTTT.

At least ten counts were recorded for this clonotype. The chain uses TRBV5-5 and TRBJ2-1; D uncertain. V gave up 2 bases and J gave up 7 bases, with 13 bases separating them. The germline CDR1 and CDR2 sequences are SGHKS and YYEKEE (reference sequence). The CDR3 totals 14 residues. CDR3 sequence reads: CASSFATIENEQFF. Here the CDR3 DNA reads TGTGCCAGCAGCTTTGCAACAATTGAGAATGAGCAGTTCTTC.

The V gene is TRBV12-3 or TRBV12-4, the J gene TRBJ2-1; D perhaps matches TRBD2 (6 bases). The V end was cut by 7 bases, the J end by 15 bases, with 16 bases between. The CDR3 spans 11 residues. The DNA of the CDR3 is TGTGCCAGCACTCGTGCCGGGGGTCTGTTCTTC. Its protein product is CASTRAGGLFF.

Concerning this clonotype itself: The junction departs from germline at one end; a sequencing error may be responsible. The chain recombines TRBV7-9 with TRBJ1-1; 8 nucleotides line up with TRBD1. This CDR3 has 14 residues. Germline CDR1 is SEHNR and CDR2 is FQNEAQ (reference sequence). The CDR3 is CASIEDRVNTEAFF. The CDR3 DNA sequence: TGCGCCAGCATAGAGGACAGGGTAAACACTGAAGCTTTCTTT. Complete variable domain (other parts from reference TRBV7-9 and TRBJ1-1): DTGVSQNPRHKITKRGQNVTFRCDPISEHNRLYWYRQTLGQGPEFLTYFQNEAQLEKSRLLSDRFSAERPKGSFSTLEIQRTEQGDSAMYLCASIEDRVNTEAFFGQGTRLTVV.

A note on this clonotype: It may be a read error: a sequence one base away is much more abundant. This chain joins TRBV10-2 and TRBJ2-1, with unresolved D. The CDR3 is 15 amino acids. V was pared by 2 bases and J by 1 base, with 9 bases between. Germline values: CDR1 WSHSY, CDR2 SAAADI. CDR3 region: CASSEGPRSYNEQFF. DNA of the CDR3: TGCGCCAGCAGTGAGGGGCCGAGATCCTACAATGAGCAGTTCTTC.

A remark on this clonotype: The junction departs from the called germline gene at one end, perhaps through a read error. The chain uses TRBV10-3 and TRBJ1-5; D remains ambiguous. The CDR3 is made up of 14 amino acids. CDR1 and CDR2 (germline): ENHRY, SYGVKD. As DNA, the CDR3 is TGTGCCATCAGTGAGGGAGAATGGAATCGGCCCCAGCATTTT. Translating gives CAISEGEWNRPQHF.

This clonotype appeared many times. The chain uses TRBV12-3 or TRBV12-4 and TRBJ2-3; 10 bases agree with TRBD1. The CDR3 is made up of 14 amino acids. The ends lost 5 bases at V and 2 bases at J; junction bases unmatched: 1. For the CDR3, the DNA is TGTGCCAGCAGTGGGACAGGGGACACAGATACGCAGTATTTT. Its translation is CASSGTGDTDTQYF.

At least ten counts were recorded for this clonotype. Here the CDR3 DNA reads TGCAGCGTTGATGGCAGGAACACCGGGGAGCTGTTTTTT. Protein: CSVDGRNTGELFF. The chain recombines TRBV29-1 with TRBJ2-2, with unresolved D. V was pared by 3 bases and J by 1 base, with 6 bases between. The germline V gene encodes CDR1 SQVTM and CDR2 ANQGSEA. CDR3 length equals 13 residues.

Turning to this clonotype: Germline is not matched at one junction end, which may reflect a read error. The chain is built from TRBV11-1 and TRBJ2-6; D not resolved. This CDR3 region has 11 residues. The germline gives CDR1 SGHAT, CDR2 FQDESV (reference sequence). The CDR3 spells CASGKQDVLTF. CDR3 DNA sequence: TGTGCCAGCGGGAAACAAGACGTCCTAACTTTC.

V and J are TRBV30 and TRBJ1-6; no clear D. This CDR3 has 15 residues. Trimming pared 5 bases from V and 9 bases from J, leaving 20 bases between. CDR1 is GTSNPN and CDR2 is SVGIG in the germline V gene (reference sequence). The DNA for the CDR3 is TGTGCCTGGGGCACCATCAAGGGTCCCTTTTCACCCCTCCACTTT. Protein sequence: CAWGTIKGPFSPLHF.

Remarks on this clonotype: The CDR3 does not end in the conserved phenylalanine or tryptophan, so this is likely a read error. No DNA is shown, since the ends of the CDR3 on it are uncertain; the CDR3 is the one TCRdb lists. This chain's CDR3 is CASSFGGAWEPQHS. The chain is built from TRBV5-5 and TRBJ1-5. The CDR3 region is 14 residues in length, termini included. Looked up from germline, CDR1 is SGHKS and CDR2 is YYEKEE (reference sequence).